Below, 14 T cell receptor beta chains from the same sample are listed, as sequenced in a study of long-term antiretroviral therapy in people with HIV. Sequencing used immunoSEQ v3.0 at survey level. Assay: immunoSEQ multiplex PCR; the TCRdb copy retains only in-frame clones and omits some. The sample consists of tens of thousands of clones, 70% to 85% of them appearing once. Sequencing used unsorted PBMCs, obtained 0.5 years before starting antiretroviral therapy. The receptor set was obtained from a man between 35 and 55 years old with HIV.

The CDR3 region has the DNA TGTGCCACCTTAGGCCAGCGGGGAAGATACAATGAGCAGTTCTTC. Translation gives CATLGQRGRYNEQFF. This chain joins TRBV19 and TRBJ2-1; 7 bases fit TRBD2. The V gene's germline CDR1 is LNHDA and CDR2 SQIVND (reference sequence). The ends lost 10 bases at V and 4 bases at J; junction bases unmatched: 13. The CDR3 consists of 15 residues.

V and J are TRBV7-2 and TRBJ2-2, with 7 bases identical to TRBD1. Trimming at V came to 4 bases and at J to 3 bases, leaving 8 bases not matched to a gene. There are 16 residues in the CDR3. The germline V gene encodes CDR1 SGHTA and CDR2 FQGNSA. Written as DNA, the CDR3 is TGTGCCAGCAGCTCTAACAGGGGATCCCACACCGGGGAGCTGTTTTTT. Residues: CASSSNRGSHTGELFF.

The chain has TRBV19 and TRBJ2-6, with D possibly matching TRBD1 (6 bases). The V end lost 4 bases, the J end lost 0 bases, and 13 bases lay between the germline ends. This CDR3 comprises 17 residues. The germline gives CDR1 LNHDA, CDR2 SQIVND (reference sequence). Here the CDR3 reads CASSKVGQSSGANVLTF. For the CDR3, the DNA is TGTGCCAGTAGTAAGGTAGGACAGTCCTCTGGGGCCAACGTCCTGACTTTC.

The chain combines TRBV28 with TRBJ1-5; D not certain. The CDR3 has 13 amino acids. The germline gives CDR1 MDHEN, CDR2 SYDVKM. Trimming left V 2 bases short and J 2 bases short, with 4 bases between. CDR3 residues: CASSLTGNQPQHF. The CDR3 bases are TGTGCCAGCAGTTTAACAGGCAATCAGCCCCAGCATTTT. The whole variable domain, filled in from reference TRBV28 and TRBJ1-5, reads DVKVTQSSRYLVKRTGEKVFLECVQDMDHENMFWYRQDPGLGLRLIYFSYDVKMKEKGDIPEGYSVSREKKERFSLILESASTNQTSMYLCASSLTGNQPQHFGDGTRLSIL.

The chain joins TRBV6-5 to TRBJ2-3, with D perhaps TRBD1 (6 bases). Germline CDR1 is MNHEY and CDR2 is SVGAGI. Trimming removed 0 bases from V and 5 bases from J, with 15 bases in between. The CDR3 is 16 residues long. The CDR3 sequence: CASSYSTVGRGDTQYF. The CDR3 DNA follows: TGTGCCAGCAGTTACTCGACCGTCGGCAGGGGAGATACGCAGTATTTT.

In this sample, this clone turned up a few times. This chain joins TRBV5-6 and TRBJ1-1, with D possibly being TRBD1 (5 bases). V lost 4 bases, J lost 0 bases, and 10 bases lay in between. This CDR3 region has 14 residues. Germline CDR1 is SGHDT and CDR2 is YYEEEE. The CDR3 loop is CASSRGDLNTEAFF. Here the CDR3 DNA reads TGTGCCAGCAGCCGAGGGGATCTGAACACTGAAGCTTTCTTT.

The CDR3 sequence is CATSRVLTTGNTIYF. In nucleotides, the CDR3 is TGTGCCACCAGCAGAGTACTCACTACTGGAAACACCATATATTTT. V is TRBV15 and J is TRBJ1-3; D unclear. Germline V gives CDR1 LNHNV, CDR2 YYDKDF (reference sequence). There are 15 residues in the CDR3. Trimming left V 1 base short and J 2 bases short, with 9 bases between. The full variable domain, with the rest looked up from reference TRBV15 and TRBJ1-3, is DAMVIQNPRYQVTQFGKPVTLSCSQTLNHNVMYWYQQKSSQAPKLLFHYYDKDFNNEADTPDNFQSRRPNTSFCFLDIRSPGLGDTAMYLCATSRVLTTGNTIYFGEGSWLTVV.

In DNA form, the CDR3 reads TGTGCCAGCAGCTTAGTACACGACGAGCAGTACTTC. Translation gives CASSLVHDEQYF. This chain connects TRBV7-9 to TRBJ2-7; D ambiguous. The CDR3 length is 12 residues. V was trimmed by 1 base and J by 5 bases, leaving 6 bases between them. CDR1 and CDR2 from the germline V gene are SEHNR and FQNEAQ (reference sequence). Combining the CDR3 with reference TRBV7-9 and TRBJ2-7 gives the whole variable domain DTGVSQNPRHKITKRGQNVTFRCDPISEHNRLYWYRQTLGQGPEFLTYFQNEAQLEKSRLLSDRFSAERPKGSFSTLEIQRTEQGDSAMYLCASSLVHDEQYFGPGTRLTVT.

The rearrangement uses TRBV27 and TRBJ2-1; D gene uncertain. The V end lost 6 bases, the J end lost 0 bases, and 9 bases lay between the germline ends. This CDR3 is built from 14 residues. Germline V gene data show CDR1 as MNHEY and CDR2 as SMNVEV (reference sequence). The CDR3 region has the DNA TGTGCCAGCAGCTTAATTAGCTCCTACAATGAGCAGTTCTTC. It codes for CASSLISSYNEQFF.

V is TRBV9 and J is TRBJ1-3; no definite D call. The CDR3 contains 14 residues. V was cut by 1 base and J by 1 base, with 6 bases left in between. Germline lookup yields CDR1 SGDLS and CDR2 YYNGEE. Written as DNA, the CDR3 is TGTGCCAGCAGCGTACTAGGGTCTGGAAACACCATATATTTT. This sequence encodes CASSVLGSGNTIYF.

This chain uses TRBV7-9 with TRBJ2-1, with D unclear. The CDR3 runs to 13 residues. CDR1 and CDR2 from the germline V gene are SEHNR and FQNEAQ (reference sequence). The V end lost 2 bases, the J end lost 0 bases, and 2 bases lay between the germline ends. The CDR3 nucleotides are TGTGCCAGCAGCTTAAGCTCCTACAATGAGCAGTTCTTC. This encodes CASSLSSYNEQFF. The whole variable domain, remainder taken from reference TRBV7-9 and TRBJ2-1, is DTGVSQNPRHKITKRGQNVTFRCDPISEHNRLYWYRQTLGQGPEFLTYFQNEAQLEKSRLLSDRFSAERPKGSFSTLEIQRTEQGDSAMYLCASSLSSYNEQFFGPGTRLTVL.

The chain recombines TRBV13 with TRBJ2-1; 10 bases fit TRBD2. The J segment lost 4 bases and the V segment lost 5 bases, leaving 11 bases of the junction unmatched. The CDR3 covers 17 residues. Germline values: CDR1 PRHDT, CDR2 FYEKMQ (reference sequence). The CDR3 bases are TGTGCCAGCAGCCCCGTGGCGACTAGCGGGTCGTACAATGAGCAGTTCTTC. Translating gives CASSPVATSGSYNEQFF.

The chain has TRBV7-9 and TRBJ2-1, with 7 nucleotides matching TRBD2. The CDR3 extends over 15 amino acids. V trimming: 4 bases; J trimming: 3 bases; junction bases outside the gene matches: 6. The germline V gene has CDR1 SEHNR and CDR2 FQNEAQ (reference sequence). The CDR3 loop reads CASSSRGGNYNEQFF. In DNA, the CDR3 is TGTGCCAGCAGCTCCCGGGGAGGGAACTACAATGAGCAGTTCTTC.

The rearrangement links TRBV18 to TRBJ2-7; 9 bases are a match to TRBD1. V was clipped by 2 bases and J by 3 bases; unmatched bases: 5. Germline CDR1 reads KGHSH; CDR2 reads LQKENI. The CDR3 length is 15 residues. Written as DNA, the CDR3 is TGTGCCAGCTCACCAAGCCGGGACAGGGACTACGAGCAGTACTTC. Encoded protein: CASSPSRDRDYEQYF.